This entry lists 23 T cell receptor beta chains sequenced from one sample in a study of a mutant IDH1 vaccine in newly diagnosed glioma (dated by TCRdb to 2020 to 2023). Library preparation was by the immunoSEQ multiplex PCR assay. Drawn from immuneACCESS, this table holds only the in-frame rearrangements with V and J called that TCRdb kept. Clones are partly lost; checked studies trace under half to an unresolved V gene and leave the rest unexplained. In all, the sample holds more than 60,000 clones, and 74% of those were seen once. The ten largest make up 4.5% to 5% of the sample. This sample's time point label indicates: week 35, safety follow-up. A 20-mer mutant IDH1 peptide at 300 micrograms in Montanide made up each vaccine dose, which was injected subcutaneously together with topical imiquimod. These receptors' antigens are unknown. The material sequenced was PBMCs, taken from a glioma patient whose treatment included an IDH1 peptide vaccine. The receptors here all came from a man aged 50 or older with glioma.

This clone has a handful of counts. This same CDR3 is encoded by further DNA sequences in the sample. The chain uses TRBV18 and TRBJ1-1, with unresolved D. Trimming took off 2 bases at V and 1 base at J, with 5 bases between the two ends. Germline V gene lookup returns CDR1 KGHSH and CDR2 LQKENI. The CDR3 is 13 amino acids. In DNA form, the CDR3 reads TGTGCCAGCTCACCAGCGGGGAACACTGAAGCTTTCTTT. Its translation is CASSPAGNTEAFF.

The chain recombines TRBV15 with TRBJ1-3; D is perhaps TRBD1 (5 bases). The germline CDR1 and CDR2 sequences are LNHNV and YYDKDF (reference sequence). The CDR3 extends over 15 amino acids. V was cut by 8 bases and J by 0 bases, with 14 bases left in between. The CDR3 loop is CATGTGGNSGNTIYF. CDR3 DNA: TGTGCCACCGGCACCGGGGGGAACTCTGGAAACACCATATATTTT.

The chain is built from TRBV7-2 and TRBJ2-7; 9 bases map to TRBD2. The germline V gene has CDR1 SGHTA and CDR2 FQGNSA. CDR3 length: 14 amino acids. With V trimmed by 3 bases and J by 5 bases, 5 bases remained unmatched. The CDR3 loop is CASSLGAGGNEQYF. CDR3 DNA sequence: TGTGCCAGCAGCTTGGGAGCGGGGGGAAACGAGCAGTACTTC.

In DNA form, the CDR3 reads TGTGCCTGGAGTGAAGAGACCCAGTACTTC. Its protein is CAWSEETQYF. This chain joins TRBV30 and TRBJ2-5; the D is unclear. The CDR3 has 10 amino acids. Germline CDR1 is GTSNPN and CDR2 is SVGIG (reference sequence). Deletions cut 1 base from V and 3 bases from J, with 0 bases between.

The chain is built from TRBV11-2 and TRBJ1-1; 8 bases are shared with TRBD1. Germline lookup yields CDR1 SGHAT and CDR2 FQNNGV. The CDR3 is made up of 14 amino acids. The J segment lost 1 base and the V segment lost 4 bases, leaving 2 bases of the junction unmatched. The CDR3 loop is CASSSGTGNTEAFF. CDR3 nucleotide sequence: TGTGCCAGCAGCTCGGGGACAGGGAACACTGAAGCTTTCTTT.

This sequence joins TRBV2 and TRBJ1-6, with a possible D match to TRBD1 (5 bases). V lost 5 bases, J lost 14 bases, and 22 bases lay in between. This CDR3 comprises 15 residues. Germline V gene data show CDR1 as SNHLY and CDR2 as FYNNEI. The CDR3 DNA reads as TGTGCCAGCAGTTGGAAGGAGACAGTTATGTTCACCCTCCACTTT. Residues: CASSWKETVMFTLHF.

This clone was seen a handful of times. The chain recombines TRBV18 with TRBJ2-2, with 9 bases identical to TRBD1. CDR3 length equals 17 residues. Germline assignment: CDR1 KGHSH and CDR2 LQKENI. Trimming took 3 bases from V and 0 from J; bases not matched to a gene: 5. The CDR3 sequence: CASSPGWTGANTGELFF. For the CDR3, the DNA is TGTGCCAGCTCACCGGGATGGACAGGGGCGAACACCGGGGAGCTGTTTTTT. Variable domain in full (rest from reference TRBV18 and TRBJ2-2): NAGVMQNPRHLVRRRGQEARLRCSPMKGHSHVYWYRQLPEEGLKFMVYLQKENIIDESGMPKERFSAEFPKEGPSILRIQQVVRGDSAAYFCASSPGWTGANTGELFFGEGSRLTVL.

In the case of this clone: Different DNA sequences within this sample yield the same CDR3. The V gene is TRBV5-1, the J gene TRBJ1-3, with D perhaps TRBD1 (6 bases). The CDR3 loop spans 14 amino acids. Germline V gives CDR1 SGHRS, CDR2 YFSETQ. Trimming took off 3 bases at V and 0 bases at J, with 7 bases between the two ends. The DNA of the CDR3 is TGCGCCAGCAGCTCGGACAGCTCTGGAAACACCATATATTTT. Its translation: CASSSDSSGNTIYF.

This clone was picked up a small number of times. The chain joins TRBV9 to TRBJ1-4; D is uncertain. CDR1 is SGDLS, CDR2 YYNGEE, per germline. This CDR3 contains 16 residues. Trimming stripped 4 bases from V and 0 bases from J, with 13 bases between. Here the CDR3 reads CASSPGLRATNEKLFF. CDR3 coding DNA: TGTGCCAGCAGCCCGGGCCTTAGGGCAACTAATGAAAAACTGTTTTTT. The full variable domain, in which reference TRBV9 and TRBJ1-4 provide the parts outside the CDR3, is DSGVTQTPKHLITATGQRVTLRCSPRSGDLSVYWYQQSLDQGLQFLIQYYNGEERAKGNILERFSAQQFPDLHSELNLSSLELGDSALYFCASSPGLRATNEKLFFGSGTQLSVL.

The V call is TRBV5-4, the J call TRBJ2-1, with 8 nucleotides matching TRBD2. Looked up from germline, CDR1 is SGHNT and CDR2 is YYREEE (reference sequence). The CDR3 covers 20 residues. Trimming took 4 bases from V and 4 from J; bases not matched to a gene: 22. This chain's CDR3 is CASSPGSSSGWRGAYNEQFF. The CDR3 coding sequence is TGTGCCAGCAGCCCCGGTTCGTCTAGCGGGTGGAGGGGGGCATACAATGAGCAGTTCTTC.

This clone was picked up a small number of times. The gene calls are TRBV5-1 and TRBJ2-7; tentative D call: TRBD1 (6 bases). In germline, CDR1 is SGHRS, CDR2 YFSETQ. Trimming removed 1 base from V and 0 bases from J, with 17 bases in between. The CDR3 runs to 17 residues. As DNA, the CDR3 is TGCGCCAGCAGCTTGTCCGCAAGGGGGTCTAGCTCCTACGAGCAGTACTTC. It yields the protein CASSLSARGSSSYEQYF.

The CDR3 loop reads CASSARGVGGSNEKLFF. The DNA of the CDR3 is TGTGCCAGCAGCGCTAGAGGGGTAGGGGGCTCTAATGAAAAACTGTTTTTT. The chain employs TRBV9 and TRBJ1-4; 7 bases map to TRBD1. The germline V gene has CDR1 SGDLS and CDR2 YYNGEE. This CDR3 contains 17 residues. V lost 3 bases and J lost 3; bases outside the gene matches: 11.

The chain uses TRBV27 and TRBJ1-2; weak D call: TRBD1 (5 bases). V was cut by 7 bases and J by 4 bases, with 10 bases left in between. The germline CDR1 and CDR2 sequences are MNHEY and SMNVEV (reference sequence). This CDR3 is 12 amino acids long. The CDR3 spells CASKSRAYGYTF. CDR3 in DNA: TGTGCCAGCAAGAGCAGGGCCTATGGCTACACCTTC.

CDR3 in amino acids: CASSGAGDTGELFF. The CDR3 DNA reads TGTGCCAGCAGTGGAGCGGGGGACACCGGGGAGCTGTTTTTT. This chain links TRBV25-1 with TRBJ2-2, with 8 bases identical to TRBD2. This CDR3 is 14 amino acids long. Germline V gene data show CDR1 as MGHDK and CDR2 as SYGVNS. Germline trimming cut 4 bases from V and 3 bases from J; bases unmatched to any gene: 1.

The J gene is TRBJ1-1, the V gene TRBV7-2; 8 bases fit TRBD1. From germline, CDR1 is SGHTA and CDR2 FQGNSA. The CDR3 runs 13 residues. J lost 10 bases, V lost 4 bases, and 8 bases had no gene match. This CDR3 reads CASSSGRGLPAFF. The DNA for the CDR3 is TGTGCCAGCAGCTCGGGCAGGGGGCTGCCAGCTTTCTTT.

This clone was seen more than once but under ten times. The J gene is TRBJ2-5, the V gene TRBV30; 8 nucleotides line up with TRBD2. V lost 2 bases and J lost 5; bases outside the gene matches: 7. Germline CDR1 is GTSNPN and CDR2 is SVGIG (reference sequence). This CDR3 contains 14 residues. The CDR3 reads CAWSHGGERETQYF. The CDR3 nucleotides read TGTGCCTGGAGTCACGGGGGGGAGCGGGAGACCCAGTACTTC. Combining the CDR3 with reference TRBV30 and TRBJ2-5 gives the whole variable domain SQTIHQWPATLVQPVGSPLSLECTVEGTSNPNLYWYRQAAGRGLQLLFYSVGIGQISSEVPQNLSASRPQDRQFILSSKKLLLSDSGFYLCAWSHGGERETQYFGPGTRLLVL.

J is TRBJ2-4 and V is TRBV9; a weak D match, TRBD1 (6 bases). The CDR3 length is 15 residues. The germline CDR1 and CDR2 sequences are SGDLS and YYNGEE. V was shortened by 0 bases and J by 5 bases, with 12 bases between the two germline ends. The CDR3 here is CASSVGGGRQNIQYF. The CDR3 DNA reads as TGTGCCAGCAGCGTAGGAGGGGGTAGGCAAAACATTCAGTACTTC. The whole variable domain, remainder taken from reference TRBV9 and TRBJ2-4, is DSGVTQTPKHLITATGQRVTLRCSPRSGDLSVYWYQQSLDQGLQFLIQYYNGEERAKGNILERFSAQQFPDLHSELNLSSLELGDSALYFCASSVGGGRQNIQYFGAGTRLSVL.

The chain has TRBV7-9 and TRBJ1-1; D perhaps matches TRBD1 (5 bases). V lost 4 bases and J lost 3, with 12 bases in between. Germline lookup yields CDR1 SEHNR and CDR2 FQNEAQ (reference sequence). The CDR3 has 14 residues. The CDR3 coding sequence is TGTGCCAGCAGCTCCGGAAGAGGGGACACTGAAGCTTTCTTT. Amino acids: CASSSGRGDTEAFF. Complete variable domain (other parts from reference TRBV7-9 and TRBJ1-1): DTGVSQNPRHKITKRGQNVTFRCDPISEHNRLYWYRQTLGQGPEFLTYFQNEAQLEKSRLLSDRFSAERPKGSFSTLEIQRTEQGDSAMYLCASSSGRGDTEAFFGQGTRLTVV.

CDR3 protein: CASSAGTDFYEQYF. CDR3 coding DNA: TGTGCCAGCAGCGCCGGGACAGATTTTTACGAGCAGTACTTC. The chain employs TRBV7-2 and TRBJ2-7, with 7 nucleotides matching TRBD1. The germline gives CDR1 SGHTA, CDR2 FQGNSA. Unmatched junction bases numbered 8, after V lost 5 bases and J lost 4 bases. There are 14 residues in the CDR3.

The V and J genes are TRBV5-1 and TRBJ2-1; no firm D call. Germline V lookup: CDR1 SGHRS, CDR2 YFSETQ. Trimming shortened V by 4 bases and J by 5 bases, and 13 bases separated the two germline ends. CDR3 size: 14 residues. CDR3 bases: TGCGCCAGCAGCCCCGGATCTTACAACAATGAGCAGTTCTTC. As protein: CASSPGSYNNEQFF.

The chain is built from TRBV6-1 and TRBJ2-1; no firm D call. CDR3 length: 12 residues. The germline gives CDR1 MNHNS, CDR2 SASEGT. Trimming left V 4 bases short and J 8 bases short, with 9 bases between. CDR3 loop: CASSGSVDEQFF. The DNA for the CDR3 is TGTGCCAGCAGTGGAAGCGTCGATGAGCAGTTCTTC.

The gene calls are TRBV6-1 and TRBJ2-2, with D possibly matching TRBD2 (5 bases). In germline, CDR1 is MNHNS, CDR2 SASEGT. V dropped 11 bases and J dropped 7 bases, with 11 bases sitting between them. The CDR3 runs to 11 residues. For the CDR3, the DNA is TGTGCCGCGAGGGTTTACGGGGAGCTGTTTTTT. This codes for CAARVYGELFF.

This clone has a single count. The chain has TRBV4-1 and TRBJ1-1; maybe TRBD1 (6 bases). The CDR3 has 15 residues. V lost 1 base and J 1 base, leaving 10 bases between the germline ends. Germline V CDR1 and CDR2: MGHRA, YSYEKL. As DNA, the CDR3 is TGCGCCAGCAGCCAAGTAGCGGGACAGAACACTGAAGCTTTCTTT. It specifies CASSQVAGQNTEAFF.